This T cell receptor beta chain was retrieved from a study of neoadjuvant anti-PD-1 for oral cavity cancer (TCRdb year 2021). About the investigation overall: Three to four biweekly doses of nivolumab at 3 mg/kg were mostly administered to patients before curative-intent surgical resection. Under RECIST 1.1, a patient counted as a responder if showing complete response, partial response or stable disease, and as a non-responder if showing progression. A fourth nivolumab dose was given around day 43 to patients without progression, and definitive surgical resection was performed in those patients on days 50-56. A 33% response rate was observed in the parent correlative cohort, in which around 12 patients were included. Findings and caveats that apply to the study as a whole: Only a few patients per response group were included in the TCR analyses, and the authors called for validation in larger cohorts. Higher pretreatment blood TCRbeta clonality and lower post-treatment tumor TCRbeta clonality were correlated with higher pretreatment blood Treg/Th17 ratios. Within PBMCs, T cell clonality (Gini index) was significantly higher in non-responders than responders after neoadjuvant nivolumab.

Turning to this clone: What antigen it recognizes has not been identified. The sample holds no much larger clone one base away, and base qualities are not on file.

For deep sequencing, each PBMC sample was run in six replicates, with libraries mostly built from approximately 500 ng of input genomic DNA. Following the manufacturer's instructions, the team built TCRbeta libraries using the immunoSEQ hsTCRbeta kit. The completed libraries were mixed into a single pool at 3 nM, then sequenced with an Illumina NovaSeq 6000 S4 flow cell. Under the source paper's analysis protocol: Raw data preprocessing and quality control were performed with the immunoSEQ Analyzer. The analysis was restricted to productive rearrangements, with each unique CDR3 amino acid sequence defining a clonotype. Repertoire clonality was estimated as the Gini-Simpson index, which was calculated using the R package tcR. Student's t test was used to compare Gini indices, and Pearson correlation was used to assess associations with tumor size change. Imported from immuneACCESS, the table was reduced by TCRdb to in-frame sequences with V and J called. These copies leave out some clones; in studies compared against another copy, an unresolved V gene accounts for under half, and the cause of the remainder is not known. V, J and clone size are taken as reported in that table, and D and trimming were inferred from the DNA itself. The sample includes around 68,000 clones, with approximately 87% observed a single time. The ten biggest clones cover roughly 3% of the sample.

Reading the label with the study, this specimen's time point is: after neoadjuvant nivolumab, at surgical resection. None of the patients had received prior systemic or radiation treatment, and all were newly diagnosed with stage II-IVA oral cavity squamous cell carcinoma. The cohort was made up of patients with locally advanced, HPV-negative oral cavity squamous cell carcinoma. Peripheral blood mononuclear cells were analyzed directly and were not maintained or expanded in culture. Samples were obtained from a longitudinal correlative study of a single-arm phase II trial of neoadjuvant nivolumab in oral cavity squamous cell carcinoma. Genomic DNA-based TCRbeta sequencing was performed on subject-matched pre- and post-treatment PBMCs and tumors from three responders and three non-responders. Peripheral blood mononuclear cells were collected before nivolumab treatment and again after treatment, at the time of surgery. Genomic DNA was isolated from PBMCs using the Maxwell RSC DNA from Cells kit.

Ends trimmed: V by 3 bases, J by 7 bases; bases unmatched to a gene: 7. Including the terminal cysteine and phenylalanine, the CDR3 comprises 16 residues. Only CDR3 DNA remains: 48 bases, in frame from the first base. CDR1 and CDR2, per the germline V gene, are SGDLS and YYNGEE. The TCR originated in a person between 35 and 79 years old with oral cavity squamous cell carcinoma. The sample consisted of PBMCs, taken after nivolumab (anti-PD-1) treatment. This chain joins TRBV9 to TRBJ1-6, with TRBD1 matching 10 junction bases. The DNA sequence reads TGTGCCAGCAGCGACGGGACAGGGGCCGTGAATTCACCCCTCCACTTT. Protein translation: CASSDGTGAVNSPLHF. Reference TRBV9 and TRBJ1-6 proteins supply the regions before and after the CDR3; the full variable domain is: DSGVTQTPKHLITATGQRVTLRCSPRSGDLSVYWYQQSLDQGLQFLIQYYNGEERAKGNILERFSAQQFPDLHSELNLSSLELGDSALYFCASSDGTGAVNSPLHFGNGTRLTVT.